At least ten counts were recorded for the clone carrying this T cell receptor (beta chain). The data are from a study of molecular identifiers for immune sequencing clone quantification. Between the trimmed V and J ends, which lost 0 bases and 6 bases, there was a span of 15 bases. In germline, CDR1 is MNHEY, CDR2 SVGEGT. CDR3 length: 16 amino acids. Sorting isolated naive CD8 T cells as CD8+CD4-CCR7+CD45RA+ events. TCRdb ran MiXCR on the PCR reads and lists one entry per CDR3 protein. The sample includes approximately 37,000 distinct CDR3 sequences, less than 20% of them seen just once. The chain links TRBV6-2 or TRBV6-3 to TRBJ1-5; D may be TRBD1 (6 bases). Material: naive CD8+ T cells from blood, with Jurkat cell RNA spiked in. Subset described: FACS-sorted CD8+CD4-CCR7+CD45RA+ naive T cells. The sequence was obtained from a human donor in good health. Some libraries in this study had Jurkat cell RNA spiked in. This CDR3 reads CASSYSSGGFGQPQHF. Here the CDR3 DNA reads TGTGCCAGCAGTTACTCGTCGGGGGGCTTTGGTCAGCCCCAGCATTTT.